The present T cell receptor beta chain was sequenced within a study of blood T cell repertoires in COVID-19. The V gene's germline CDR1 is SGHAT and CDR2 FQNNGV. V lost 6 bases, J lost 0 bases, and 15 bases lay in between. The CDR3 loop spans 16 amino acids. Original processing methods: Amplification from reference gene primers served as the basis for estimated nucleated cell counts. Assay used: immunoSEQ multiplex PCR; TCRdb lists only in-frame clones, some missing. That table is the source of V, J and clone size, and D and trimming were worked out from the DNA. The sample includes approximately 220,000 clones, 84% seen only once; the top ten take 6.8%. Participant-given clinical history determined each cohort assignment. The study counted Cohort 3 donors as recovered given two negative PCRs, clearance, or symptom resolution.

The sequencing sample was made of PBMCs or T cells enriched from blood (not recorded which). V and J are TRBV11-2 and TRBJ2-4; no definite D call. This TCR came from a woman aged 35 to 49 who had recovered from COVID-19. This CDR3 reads CASSPQGALAKNIQYF. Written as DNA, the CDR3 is TGTGCCAGCAGTCCTCAAGGAGCATTAGCCAAAAACATTCAGTACTTC.